This section outlines one T cell receptor (beta chain) sequence together with its context. Its antigen is not yet known. There are no base qualities to consult, and no much larger clone falls within one base. CDR1 and CDR2 are drawn from the germline V gene: MNHEY, SVGEGT. The junction carries 15 bases between V and J, which are trimmed by 6 bases and 13 bases respectively. Including the terminal cysteine and phenylalanine, the CDR3 comprises 12 residues. The kept DNA is CDR3 alone, 36 bases in frame from the first base. Library construction relied on 5' RACE. Sequencing took place on an Illumina HiSeq 2000. A universal primer binding site was added through template switching, and the final cDNA carried a unique molecular identifier so that TCR cDNA molecules could be counted accurately. Specific primers in the conserved constant-segment region were used to synthesize first-strand cDNA for TCR alpha and beta chains. To control for contamination, every cDNA library was double barcoded, receiving both a SMART-Mk sample barcode and Illumina barcodes. TruSeq adapter sequences along with Illumina sample barcodes were introduced in two successive PCR steps. The Illumina HiSeq platform was used with custom primers to sequence TCR alpha and beta cDNA libraries. The paper's processing steps were these. Raw reads were processed with MiGEC to extract unique molecular identifiers, and MiXCR was used to determine CDR3 positions. For each individual, recombination models were inferred using an EM algorithm with the repgenHMM and IGoR tools. Shared clonotypes were analyzed with the tcR package in R, and sharing was normalized by the product of cloneset sizes. To study raw recombination without the effects of thymic and clonal selection, out-of-frame nonproductive sequences were analyzed. The public reads were reanalyzed by TCRdb: fastp trimming at Q25, MiXCR alignment, in-frame beta chains only. Each entry is one CDR3 protein sequence, shown with its most common DNA and genes. The V and J calls and clone size come from TCRdb's table, not from the authors' own analysis. Here the sample has about 660,000 distinct CDR3 sequences; over 8.5% occur a single time. The ten largest clones represent about 0.98% of the sample.

The data belong to a study of identical twins (TCRdb year 2016). Context from the whole study: To test whether fetal clonotypes persist, the study used deep sequencing on TCR alpha and beta repertoires from monozygotic twins, unrelated adults of various ages, and cord blood. To rule out contamination, replicate twin experiments were performed at different times with different library preparation protocols. The paper's findings and limits, for the study overall: Compared with coincidental sharing between unrelated individuals, an excess of low generation-probability sequences was observed among out-of-frame TCR alpha sequences shared between twins. Abundant cord blood beta clonotypes carried fewer insertions; young adult naive repertoires showed a weaker similar trend, while memory repertoires showed none. In monozygotic twins, recombination models systematically underestimated out-of-frame TCR alpha sharing, but the models matched the sharing seen between unrelated individuals. Zero-insertion analyses could be partly confounded by invariant T cells such as MAIT and iNKT, though diverse VJ usage argued against such confounding for most clonotypes. The excess sharing between twins in beta out-of-frame sequences was weaker because fewer shared sequences reduced the signal-to-noise ratio. Conclusions relied on cross-sectional statistical analysis, since the same donors could not be followed over many years.

Every donor was a healthy Caucasian. Three pairs of female monozygotic twins, all aged about 18 to 30 years, made up the twin cohort. The RNA used for TCR libraries was isolated from peripheral blood mononuclear cells. Separately, the same data were catalogued under a study of yellow fever vaccine responses in identical twins. According to the second study: According to the authors, the vaccine-induced T cell response in identical twins seemed to be partly convergent and partly specific to each individual. In identical twins, the study followed T cell clones that responded to the vaccine with precision.

The chain was built from TRBV6-2 or TRBV6-3 and TRBJ2-2; the D region possibly corresponds to TRBD2 (6 bases align). The TCR originated in a woman between 18 and 29 years old in good health. The sample taken for sequencing was PBMCs. The CDR3 region: CASSRDSQGLFF. Here is the DNA: TGTGCCAGCAGCCGGGACTCCCAAGGGCTGTTTTTT.